This T cell receptor (beta chain) was sequenced for a study of STAT3 mutations in large granular lymphocyte leukemia. Study details: Canonical activating STAT3 mutations were detected in roughly half of the longitudinally sequenced T-LGLL patients. Whole-study findings and limits: Every T-cell large granular lymphocyte leukemia patient had at least one immunodominant TCR beta clonotype. Treatment regimens differed across patients between samplings. All newly emerging clones after therapy were STAT3 wild type.

The CDR3 totals 14 residues. Germline assignment: CDR1 MNHEY and CDR2 SMNVEV (reference sequence). Sequencing used immunoSEQ multiplex PCR; TCRdb keeps in-frame clones, though not all of them. Among 1,400 to 1,500 clones, more than 60% were seen once, and the ten largest hold about 40%. The table lists this clone with a few counts. Its antigen is currently unknown. Input material: peripheral blood mononuclear cells. The sequence derives from a woman aged 70-85 years with T-cell large granular lymphocyte leukemia. Some clones in this sample may be carry-over from other donors' samples. V gene TRBV27 combines with J gene TRBJ2-7; 9 bases map to TRBD2. The CDR3 is CVTSLAGSSYEQYF. CDR3 bases: TGTGTCACTAGCCTAGCGGGGAGCTCCTACGAGCAGTACTTC.